The rows below give T cell receptor beta chains drawn from one sample of a study of T cell responses to AZD1222 COVID-19 vaccine. Profiling relied on immunoSEQ multiplex PCR, and the TCRdb table lists in-frame clones only, not all of them. The sample has over 65,000 clones, roughly nine tenths seen once. Material: peripheral blood, obtained 28 days after the second AZD1222 dose. These receptors were taken from an adult who received the AZD1222 COVID-19 vaccine. The CDR3 runs from the conserved cysteine through the conserved F or W. Each record gives: V gene, J gene, D gene, clone size, CDR3 DNA, CDR3 protein. The D gene is left open where the match is weak. Some rows have no size entry. The others give once, few or many, or a class for an expanded clone.

V gene: TRBV10-1
J gene: TRBJ2-6
D gene: NA
clone size: NA
CDR3 DNA: TGCGCCAGCAGTGATGGCTCTGGGGCCAACGTCCTGACTTTC
CDR3 protein: CASSDGSGANVLTF

V gene: TRBV3-1/TRBV3-2
J gene: TRBJ2-2
D gene: TRBD1
clone size: NA
CDR3 DNA: TGTGCCAGCAGCGAGGACAGGGCATGGACCGGGGAGCTGTTTTTT
CDR3 protein: CASSEDRAWTGELFF

V gene: TRBV27
J gene: TRBJ1-1
D gene: TRBD1
clone size: few
CDR3 DNA: TGTGCCAGCAGTTTAGCACAGGGGGTGAACACTGAAGCTTTCTTT
CDR3 protein: CASSLAQGVNTEAFF

V gene: TRBV25-1
J gene: TRBJ1-5
D gene: TRBD1
clone size: NA
CDR3 DNA: TGTGCCAGCAGAGAGACAGGGGGCAATCAGCCCCAGCATTTT
CDR3 protein: CASRETGGNQPQHF

V gene: TRBV5-4
J gene: TRBJ2-7
D gene: TRBD1
clone size: NA
CDR3 DNA: TGTGCCAGCAGCTCACGCCGGGACAGAGCCTACGAGCAGTACTTC
CDR3 protein: CASSSRRDRAYEQYF

V gene: TRBV5-1
J gene: TRBJ2-7
D gene: NA
clone size: NA
CDR3 DNA: TGCGCCAGCAGCTTGGCCGGGGAGTCCTACTACGAGCAGTACTTC
CDR3 protein: CASSLAGESYYEQYF

V gene: TRBV12-2
J gene: TRBJ1-1
D gene: NA
clone size: NA
CDR3 DNA: TGTGCAAGTCGCCCCGCGGGGGGGGCGATAGGGACTGAAGCTTTCTTT
CDR3 protein: CASRPAGGAIGTEAFF

V gene: TRBV7-8
J gene: TRBJ1-5
D gene: TRBD1
clone size: NA
CDR3 DNA: TGTGCCAGCAGCCCTACGGGACAGGTCAATCAGCCCCAGCATTTT
CDR3 protein: CASSPTGQVNQPQHF

V gene: TRBV28
J gene: TRBJ1-5
D gene: NA
clone size: few
CDR3 DNA: TGTGCCAGCAGTGATGGGAGCTACACGAATCAGCCCCAGCATTTT
CDR3 protein: CASSDGSYTNQPQHF

V gene: TRBV7-9
J gene: TRBJ1-5
D gene: NA
clone size: once
CDR3 DNA: TGTGCCAGCAGCTTAGGAGGGGTGGGGAGCAATCAGCCCCAGCATTTT
CDR3 protein: CASSLGGVGSNQPQHF

V gene: TRBV3-1/TRBV3-2
J gene: TRBJ2-2
D gene: TRBD1
clone size: NA
CDR3 DNA: TGTGCCAGCAGCAAACGACTGCGGACAGGCACGAACACCGGGGAGCTGTTTTTT
CDR3 protein: CASSKRLRTGTNTGELFF

V gene: TRBV7-6
J gene: TRBJ1-6
D gene: TRBD1
clone size: NA
CDR3 DNA: TGTGCCAGCAGTCAAGGGACAGGGGGCGTTTCACCCCTCCACTTT
CDR3 protein: CASSQGTGGVSPLHF

V gene: TRBV5-1
J gene: TRBJ2-6
D gene: NA
clone size: NA
CDR3 DNA: TGCGCCAGCAGCTTGTCTCAGGGAACTGGGGCCAACGTCCTGACTTTC
CDR3 protein: CASSLSQGTGANVLTF

V gene: TRBV7-9
J gene: TRBJ2-2
D gene: NA
clone size: NA
CDR3 DNA: TGTGCCAGCAGCAAACAGGGCCGAGACACCGGGGAGCTGTTTTTT
CDR3 protein: CASSKQGRDTGELFF

V gene: TRBV9
J gene: TRBJ2-7
D gene: NA
clone size: NA
CDR3 DNA: TGTGCCAGCAGCGTAGAGGGGGACACCTACTACGAGCAGTACTTC
CDR3 protein: CASSVEGDTYYEQYF

V gene: TRBV2
J gene: TRBJ2-2
D gene: TRBD2
clone size: NA
CDR3 DNA: TGTGCCAGCACTGACCCGGGGGGGGCGAACACCGGGGAGCTGTTTTTT
CDR3 protein: CASTDPGGANTGELFF

V gene: TRBV11-2
J gene: TRBJ2-1
D gene: TRBD2
clone size: NA
CDR3 DNA: TGTGCCAGCAGCTTAATGCTAGCGGGGGCTCAAGAGCAGTTCTTC
CDR3 protein: CASSLMLAGAQEQFF

V gene: TRBV18
J gene: TRBJ2-2
D gene: NA
clone size: NA
CDR3 DNA: TGTGCCAGCTCACCGGGACACCCGAACACCGGGGAGCTGTTTTTT
CDR3 protein: CASSPGHPNTGELFF

V gene: TRBV18
J gene: TRBJ2-1
D gene: NA
clone size: NA
CDR3 DNA: TGTGCCAGCTCAGCCCAGTGGGGGATCTCCTACAATGAGCAGTTCTTC
CDR3 protein: CASSAQWGISYNEQFF

V gene: TRBV4-3
J gene: TRBJ1-1
D gene: NA
clone size: NA
CDR3 DNA: TGCGCCAGCAGCCAAGTTTGGTTAGACGTGAACACTGAAGCTTTCTTT
CDR3 protein: CASSQVWLDVNTEAFF

V gene: TRBV4-2
J gene: TRBJ2-5
D gene: NA
clone size: NA
CDR3 DNA: TGTGCCAGCAGCCAAGACCTAGGCCCGGAGACCCAGTACTTC
CDR3 protein: CASSQDLGPETQYF

V gene: TRBV15
J gene: TRBJ2-3
D gene: TRBD2
clone size: NA
CDR3 DNA: TGTGCCACCAGCAGAGAGGCTAGCGGGGGGGAAGATACGCAGTATTTT
CDR3 protein: CATSREASGGEDTQYF

V gene: TRBV6-6
J gene: TRBJ1-2
D gene: TRBD1
clone size: NA
CDR3 DNA: TGTGCCAGCAGCGGGACAGGGGACTATGGCTACACCTTC
CDR3 protein: CASSGTGDYGYTF

V gene: TRBV12-3/TRBV12-4
J gene: TRBJ2-2
D gene: NA
clone size: NA
CDR3 DNA: TGTGCCAGCAGTATGGACACCGGGGAGCTGTTTTTT
CDR3 protein: CASSMDTGELFF

V gene: TRBV28
J gene: TRBJ1-5
D gene: NA
clone size: NA
CDR3 DNA: TGTGCCAGCAGTTCGGCAGGGTGGTTAAATCAGCCCCAGCATTTT
CDR3 protein: CASSSAGWLNQPQHF

V gene: TRBV5-1
J gene: TRBJ2-3
D gene: NA
clone size: NA
CDR3 DNA: TGCGCCACCAGGGACACCCCTAGCACAGATACGCAGTATTTT
CDR3 protein: CATRDTPSTDTQYF

V gene: TRBV7-8
J gene: TRBJ1-1
D gene: NA
clone size: NA
CDR3 DNA: TGTGCCAGCAGCCAAGTAAGGAGTATGAACACTGAAGCTTTCTTT
CDR3 protein: CASSQVRSMNTEAFF

V gene: TRBV6-2/TRBV6-3
J gene: TRBJ1-2
D gene: NA
clone size: NA
CDR3 DNA: TGTGCCAGCAGTTACCCGTCCGGAATCTATGGCTACACCTTC
CDR3 protein: CASSYPSGIYGYTF

V gene: TRBV12-3/TRBV12-4
J gene: TRBJ2-3
D gene: NA
clone size: NA
CDR3 DNA: TGTGCCAGCAGGGGGGACTCAGATACGCAGTATTTT
CDR3 protein: CASRGDSDTQYF

V gene: TRBV13
J gene: TRBJ1-6
D gene: TRBD1
clone size: NA
CDR3 DNA: TGTGCCAGCAGCTACGGACAGGGGAGGGATTCACCCCTCCACTTT
CDR3 protein: CASSYGQGRDSPLHF

V gene: TRBV6-4
J gene: TRBJ1-2
D gene: NA
clone size: once
CDR3 DNA: TGTGCCAGCAGTGACTTCTATGGCTACACCTTC
CDR3 protein: CASSDFYGYTF

V gene: TRBV6-2/TRBV6-3
J gene: TRBJ2-1
D gene: TRBD2
clone size: NA
CDR3 DNA: TGTGCCAGCAGTTCCGGGACTAGCGGGGGGGCCTTGGATGAGCAGTTCTTC
CDR3 protein: CASSSGTSGGALDEQFF

V gene: TRBV10-3
J gene: TRBJ1-3
D gene: NA
clone size: NA
CDR3 DNA: TGTGCCATCAGCGGGGGTTCCTCTGGAAACACCATATATTTT
CDR3 protein: CAISGGSSGNTIYF

V gene: TRBV12-3/TRBV12-4
J gene: TRBJ1-1
D gene: NA
clone size: NA
CDR3 DNA: TGTGCCAGCAGCGGGGTTGAAGCTTTCTTT
CDR3 protein: CASSGVEAFF

V gene: TRBV6-1
J gene: TRBJ2-2
D gene: NA
clone size: NA
CDR3 DNA: TGTGCCAGCAGTGAAGGGCCCGGGGTTCAGAACACCGGGGAGCTGTTTTTT
CDR3 protein: CASSEGPGVQNTGELFF

V gene: TRBV12-3/TRBV12-4
J gene: TRBJ1-5
D gene: NA
clone size: NA
CDR3 DNA: TGTGCCAGCAGTCAGAGGTCCCAGCCCCAGCATTTT
CDR3 protein: CASSQRSQPQHF

V gene: TRBV6-6
J gene: TRBJ2-5
D gene: NA
clone size: NA
CDR3 DNA: TGTGCCAGCAGTTACTCTAGGGAGACCCAGTACTTC
CDR3 protein: CASSYSRETQYF

V gene: TRBV7-9
J gene: TRBJ2-7
D gene: TRBD1
clone size: once
CDR3 DNA: TGTGCCAGCAGCTTACCGGGACAGGGGTTTTACGAGCAGTACTTC
CDR3 protein: CASSLPGQGFYEQYF

V gene: TRBV12-3/TRBV12-4
J gene: TRBJ1-1
D gene: NA
clone size: NA
CDR3 DNA: TGTGCCAGCAGTTTAGTACCGGGAGGGGTCGCTTTCTTT
CDR3 protein: CASSLVPGGVAFF

V gene: TRBV20-1
J gene: TRBJ2-3
D gene: NA
clone size: NA
CDR3 DNA: TGCAGTGCTAGTCCCGGGGCAGATACGCAGTATTTT
CDR3 protein: CSASPGADTQYF

V gene: TRBV9
J gene: TRBJ2-5
D gene: NA
clone size: NA
CDR3 DNA: TGTGCCAGCAGCGTAAGTCTAGAAAGTGGCCTCCAAGAGACCCAGTACTTC
CDR3 protein: CASSVSLESGLQETQYF

V gene: TRBV7-2
J gene: TRBJ2-7
D gene: NA
clone size: few
CDR3 DNA: TGTGCCAGCAGCTTAAGTGATCCGGGGGTCTTCTCCTACGAGCAGTACTTC
CDR3 protein: CASSLSDPGVFSYEQYF

V gene: TRBV2
J gene: TRBJ2-4
D gene: NA
clone size: NA
CDR3 DNA: TGTGCCAGCAGTGGACCGTGGGACATTCAGTACTTC
CDR3 protein: CASSGPWDIQYF

V gene: TRBV20-1
J gene: TRBJ1-1
D gene: NA
clone size: NA
CDR3 DNA: TGCAGTGCTAGTGGATTGTCGGGGATAGGACGGACTGAAGCTTTCTTT
CDR3 protein: CSASGLSGIGRTEAFF

V gene: TRBV5-4
J gene: TRBJ1-4
D gene: NA
clone size: NA
CDR3 DNA: TGTGCCAGCAGCTTGGTTGGGTGGGAGGAGGAAAAACTGTTTTTT
CDR3 protein: CASSLVGWEEEKLFF

V gene: TRBV7-7
J gene: TRBJ2-2
D gene: NA
clone size: NA
CDR3 DNA: TGTGCTAGCAGCTTGGACCCGAACACCGGGGAGCTGTTTTTT
CDR3 protein: CASSLDPNTGELFF

V gene: TRBV6-7
J gene: TRBJ2-1
D gene: TRBD2
clone size: NA
CDR3 DNA: TGTGCCAGCAGCCACCCCGGACTAGACTACAATGAGCAGTTCTTC
CDR3 protein: CASSHPGLDYNEQFF

V gene: TRBV6-2/TRBV6-3
J gene: TRBJ1-1
D gene: NA
clone size: once
CDR3 DNA: TGTGCCAGCAGTTACTCGGGGACGAACACTGAAGCTTTCTTT
CDR3 protein: CASSYSGTNTEAFF

V gene: TRBV27
J gene: TRBJ1-6
D gene: NA
clone size: NA
CDR3 DNA: TGTGCCAGCAGTCTCCTCAATTCACCCCTCCACTTT
CDR3 protein: CASSLLNSPLHF

V gene: TRBV6-5
J gene: TRBJ1-1
D gene: NA
clone size: once
CDR3 DNA: TGTGCCAGCGGAAGGGACCCCTTACGTGAAGCTTTCTTT
CDR3 protein: CASGRDPLREAFF